These 14 T cell receptor beta chains were all obtained from the same sample, sequenced in a study of blood T cell repertoires in COVID-19. TCRdb's copy holds only in-frame clones and misses some; the assay was immunoSEQ multiplex PCR. The repertoire has 95,000 to 100,000 clones, approximately 82% of them found once; the top ten carry roughly 10%. The sample consisted of peripheral blood. The receptors derive from a man in his 70s with acute or convalescent COVID-19.

The chain combines TRBV7-2 with TRBJ2-7, with D perhaps TRBD1 (6 bases). CDR3 length: 14 residues. Trimming took 6 bases from V and 0 from J, leaving 12 bases between them. Germline lookup yields CDR1 SGHTA and CDR2 FQGNSA. CDR3 residues: CASRLQGSSYEQYF. As DNA, the CDR3 is TGTGCCAGCAGACTACAGGGAAGCTCCTACGAGCAGTACTTC.

This clone occurred once. V gene TRBV5-1 combines with J gene TRBJ2-7; tentative D call: TRBD2 (5 bases). Trimming removed 3 bases at V and 3 bases at J, with 16 bases between. This CDR3 comprises 15 residues. The germline CDR1 and CDR2 sequences are SGHRS and YFSETQ. DNA of the CDR3: TGCGCCAGCAGCTCCTTAGGTGAGGGAAGCTACGAGCAGTACTTC. Its translation: CASSSLGEGSYEQYF.

This rearrangement joins TRBV20-1 to TRBJ2-1, with 8 bases fitting TRBD2. V was clipped by 3 bases and J by 3 bases; unmatched bases: 10. Germline lookup yields CDR1 DFQATT and CDR2 SNEGSKA (reference sequence). This CDR3 contains 16 residues. The CDR3 region is CSASDLREAGYNEQFF. The CDR3 DNA reads TGCAGTGCTAGTGATCTGCGGGAGGCGGGCTACAATGAGCAGTTCTTC.

The chain combines TRBV27 with TRBJ2-7; no firm D call. The V gene's germline CDR1 is MNHEY and CDR2 SMNVEV (reference sequence). With 4 bases removed from V and 2 bases from J, the gap between germline ends came to 9 bases. The CDR3 is 13 amino acids. CDR3 region: CASSSKPTYEQYF. The CDR3 DNA reads TGTGCCAGCAGTTCCAAGCCCACCTACGAGCAGTACTTC.

The chain carries TRBV10-3 and TRBJ2-4, with TRBD2 matching over 9 bases. The J segment lost 0 bases and the V segment lost 3 bases, leaving 6 bases of the junction unmatched. CDR1 is ENHRY and CDR2 is SYGVKD in the germline V gene. The CDR3 sequence is 17 residues long. CDR3: CAISDRLAELAKNIQYF. CDR3 DNA: TGTGCCATCAGTGACCGACTAGCGGAGCTAGCCAAAAACATTCAGTACTTC.

The chain has TRBV4-3 and TRBJ1-1; a possible D gene is TRBD1 (5 bases). CDR1 and CDR2 (germline): LGHNA, YSLEER. V lost 0 bases and J lost 5, with 13 bases in between. The CDR3 extends over 15 amino acids. The CDR3 DNA sequence: TGCGCCAGCAGCCAAGAGAGCGGGAGGGGAACTGAAGCTTTCTTT. Encoded protein: CASSQESGRGTEAFF.

This clone appeared a few times. V is TRBV30 and J is TRBJ1-5; maybe TRBD1 (5 bases). Deletions cut 0 bases from V and 4 bases from J, with 10 bases between. This CDR3 has 14 residues. CDR1 and CDR2 (germline): GTSNPN, SVGIG (reference sequence). The CDR3 loop reads CAWSVMSGNQPQHF. The CDR3 DNA sequence: TGTGCCTGGAGTGTAATGTCAGGGAATCAGCCCCAGCATTTT.

This chain connects TRBV3-1 (or the pseudogene TRBV3-2) to TRBJ1-6, with 7 bases lining up with TRBD1. This CDR3 has 14 residues. Germline trimming cut 1 base from V and 8 bases from J; bases unmatched to any gene: 2. Germline CDR1 reads LGHDT; CDR2 reads YNNKEL (reference sequence). The CDR3: CASSQGRGYSPLHF. The CDR3 nucleotides read TGTGCCAGCAGCCAAGGCAGGGGGTATTCACCCCTCCACTTT.

V gene TRBV11-1 combines with J gene TRBJ2-7; TRBD1 might be the D (5 bases). This CDR3 comprises 14 residues. Germline V gives CDR1 SGHAT, CDR2 FQDESV (reference sequence). V lost 5 bases and J 10 bases, leaving 21 bases between the germline ends. The CDR3 spells CASSLRRALVDQYF. CDR3 DNA: TGTGCCAGCAGCCTGCGCAGGGCACTGGTCGATCAGTACTTC.

V is TRBV25-1 and J is TRBJ1-2, with 7 bases identical to TRBD1. This CDR3 is 14 amino acids long. The V and J ends lost 7 bases and 8 bases, in that order; junction bases with no gene match: 13. Germline values: CDR1 MGHDK, CDR2 SYGVNS. CDR3 DNA: TGTGCCAGCAAGGCGGACCAGGGGGACGCCGGCTACACCTTC. Residues: CASKADQGDAGYTF.

The chain recombines TRBV5-8 with TRBJ1-6; D gene uncertain. The CDR3 consists of 16 residues. V was shortened by 6 bases and J by 10 bases, with 23 bases between the two germline ends. Germline V gene data show CDR1 as SGHTS and CDR2 as YDEGEE. The CDR3 coding sequence is TGTGCCAGCACCCGAAAGAGCTCGGGGATGGGGTCACCCCTCCACTTT. Protein product: CASTRKSSGMGSPLHF.

The chain uses TRBV11-2 and TRBJ1-1, with D hard to call. The CDR3 is 18 amino acids. V shed 3 bases and J shed 1 base, with 21 bases lying between them. Germline CDR1 SGHAT, CDR2 FQNNGV. The CDR3 nucleotides read TGTGCCAGCAGCTTGAATAAAGATATACAGAGAGCGAACACTGAAGCTTTCTTT. As protein: CASSLNKDIQRANTEAFF. Full variable domain (outside the CDR3, taken from reference TRBV11-2 and TRBJ1-1): EAGVAQSPRYKIIEKRQSVAFWCNPISGHATLYWYQQILGQGPKLLIQFQNNGVVDDSQLPKDRFSAERLKGVDSTLKIQPAKLEDSAVYLCASSLNKDIQRANTEAFFGQGTRLTVV.

As regards this clone: An end of the junction differs from the germline gene, which may be a read error. The chain joins TRBV7-7 to TRBJ2-7; D gene ambiguous. CDR1 SSHAT and CDR2 FNYEAQ come from the germline V gene (reference sequence). The CDR3 totals 16 residues. CDR3 nucleotide sequence: TGTGCTAGCAGCTTAGGTGTTCCAGGCGACCATTACGAGCAGTACTTC. This encodes CASSLGVPGDHYEQYF.

The chain is built from TRBV6-2 or TRBV6-3 and TRBJ2-7; 10 positions match TRBD2. Germline V lookup: CDR1 MNHEY, CDR2 SVGEGT. V shed 2 bases and J 7 bases; nucleotides not matched to a gene: 5. CDR3 size: 14 residues. The CDR3 region is CASSYLAGAREQYF. The CDR3 coding sequence is TGTGCCAGCAGTTACCTAGCGGGAGCGCGGGAGCAGTACTTC.